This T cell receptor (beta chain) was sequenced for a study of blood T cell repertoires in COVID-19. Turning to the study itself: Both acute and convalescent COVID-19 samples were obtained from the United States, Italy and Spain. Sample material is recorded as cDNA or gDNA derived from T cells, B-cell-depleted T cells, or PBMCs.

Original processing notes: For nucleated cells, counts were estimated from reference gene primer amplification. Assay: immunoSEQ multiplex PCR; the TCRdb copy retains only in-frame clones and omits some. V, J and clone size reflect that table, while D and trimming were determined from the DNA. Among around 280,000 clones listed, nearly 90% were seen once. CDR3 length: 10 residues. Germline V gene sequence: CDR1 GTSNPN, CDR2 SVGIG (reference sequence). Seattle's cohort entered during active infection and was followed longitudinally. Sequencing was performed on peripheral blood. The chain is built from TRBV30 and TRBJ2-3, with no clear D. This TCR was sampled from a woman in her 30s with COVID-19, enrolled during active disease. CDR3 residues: CALITDTQYF. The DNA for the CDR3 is TGTGCACTCATCACAGATACGCAGTATTTT.